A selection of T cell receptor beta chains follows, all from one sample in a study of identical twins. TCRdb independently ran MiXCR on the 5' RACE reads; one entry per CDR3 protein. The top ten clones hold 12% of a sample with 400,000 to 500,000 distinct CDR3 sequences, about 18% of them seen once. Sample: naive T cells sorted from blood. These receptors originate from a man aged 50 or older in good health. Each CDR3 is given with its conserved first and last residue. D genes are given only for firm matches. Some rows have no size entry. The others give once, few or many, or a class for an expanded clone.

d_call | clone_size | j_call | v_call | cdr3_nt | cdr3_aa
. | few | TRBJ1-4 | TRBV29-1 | TGCAGCGTTGAATTAAGGGGCCCCGCGGGGTGTTATGAAAAACTGTTTTTT | CSVELRGPAGCYEKLFF
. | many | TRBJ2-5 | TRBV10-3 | TGTGCCATCAACCGGGCCTTGTCAGAGACCCAGTACTTC | CAINRALSETQYF
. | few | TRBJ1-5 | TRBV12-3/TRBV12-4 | TGTGCCAGCAGCCCCGACAAGGCGGGCAATCAGCCCCAGCATTTT | CASSPDKAGNQPQHF
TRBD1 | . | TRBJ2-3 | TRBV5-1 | TGCGCCAGCAGCTTGGGGACAGGGATTCCAGATACGCAGTATTTT | CASSLGTGIPDTQYF
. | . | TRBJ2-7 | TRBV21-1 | TGTGCCAGCACGACAGGGAGCTACGAGCAGTACTTC | CASTTGSYEQYF
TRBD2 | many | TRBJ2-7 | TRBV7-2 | TGTGCCAGCAGCCCCCAAGGGACTAGCGGATCCTACGAGCAGTACTTC | CASSPQGTSGSYEQYF
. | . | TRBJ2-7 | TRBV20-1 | TGCAGTGCGGGAGATCAACCCTACGAGCAGTACTTC | CSAGDQPYEQYF
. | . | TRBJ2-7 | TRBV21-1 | TGTGCCAGCAGCATCGTTAGACAGGGGGTTTTCTACGAGCAGTACTTC | CASSIVRQGVFYEQYF
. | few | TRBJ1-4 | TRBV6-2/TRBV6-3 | TGTGCCAGCCAGGGGAGGGACGCAACTAATGAAAAACTGTTTTTT | CASQGRDATNEKLFF
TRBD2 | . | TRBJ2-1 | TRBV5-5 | TGTGCCAGCAGCCCCGGGACTAGCGTAGACAATGAGCAGTTCTTC | CASSPGTSVDNEQFF
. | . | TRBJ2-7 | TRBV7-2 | TGTGCCAGCAGCTTAGCGGGGACCACCTTCGACGAGCAGTACTTC | CASSLAGTTFDEQYF
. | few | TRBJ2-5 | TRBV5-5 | TGTGCCAGCAGCAAGGACGTGTACCAAGAGACCCAGTACTTC | CASSKDVYQETQYF
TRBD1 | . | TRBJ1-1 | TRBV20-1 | TGCAGTGCCTCAGGGGGGTACACTGAAGCTTTCTTT | CSASGGYTEAFF
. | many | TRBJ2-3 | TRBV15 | TGTGCCACCAGCAGCCCAACCGATTGGGGTGATACGCAGTATTTT | CATSSPTDWGDTQYF
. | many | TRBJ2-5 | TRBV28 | TGTGCCAGCAGTATCCGACGGGAACTCGCGACCCAGTACTTC | CASSIRRELATQYF
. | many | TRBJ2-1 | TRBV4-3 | TGCGCCAGCAGCCAAGAACTGGGAGCGAGGAGCTCCTACAATGAGCAGTTCTTC | CASSQELGARSSYNEQFF
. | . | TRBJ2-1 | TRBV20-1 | TGCAGTGCTAGCCTTCGGGACGGAGCCTTCTTCTACAATGAGCAGTTCTTC | CSASLRDGAFFYNEQFF
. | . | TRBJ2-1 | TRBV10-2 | TGCGCCAGCAGTGGGGGGTCCCCCTACAATGAGCAGTTCTTC | CASSGGSPYNEQFF
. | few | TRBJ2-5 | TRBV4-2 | TGTGCCAGCAGCCAAGGGTCGGAGACCCAGTACTTC | CASSQGSETQYF
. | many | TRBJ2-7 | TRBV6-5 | TGTGCCAGCAGTCCCACGACATGGGACGAGCAGTACTTC | CASSPTTWDEQYF
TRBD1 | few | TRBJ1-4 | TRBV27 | TGTGCCAGCAGTCCGACAGGGTCGAGCGGTGAAAAACTGTTTTTT | CASSPTGSSGEKLFF
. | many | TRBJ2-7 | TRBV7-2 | TGTGCCAGCAGCTTTTGGGGGCTCACCTACGAGCAGTACTTC | CASSFWGLTYEQYF
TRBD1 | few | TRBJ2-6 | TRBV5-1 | TGCGCCAGCAGCAAAACAGGGGCTGGGGCCAACGTCCTGACTTTC | CASSKTGAGANVLTF
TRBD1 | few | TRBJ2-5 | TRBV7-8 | TGTGCCAGCACCCTATTCATCGGGTCAGGGGGCTATGGCCAAGAGACCCAGTACTTC | CASTLFIGSGGYGQETQYF
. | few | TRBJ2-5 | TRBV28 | TGTGCCAGCAGTGGCAGGGATTCCGACGAGACCCAGTACTTC | CASSGRDSDETQYF
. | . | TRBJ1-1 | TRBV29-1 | TGCAGCGTTGCTCACGGGACATCGAACACTGAAGCTTTCTTT | CSVAHGTSNTEAFF
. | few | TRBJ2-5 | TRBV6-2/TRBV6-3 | TGTGCCAGCAGTCACCCAGCCCCCCAAGAGACCCAGTACTTC | CASSHPAPQETQYF
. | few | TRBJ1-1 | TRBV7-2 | TGTGCCAGCAGCTCCGGCGGCTCAGATAGTAAAGCTTTCTTT | CASSSGGSDSKAFF
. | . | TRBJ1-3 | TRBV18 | TGTGCCAGCTCACCAAGAGTAAGGGGGAGCGAAAACACCATATATTTT | CASSPRVRGSENTIYF
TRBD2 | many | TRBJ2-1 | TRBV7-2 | TGTGCCAGCAGCGTTACTAGCGGGAGGTTCGGTGAGCAGTTCTTC | CASSVTSGRFGEQFF
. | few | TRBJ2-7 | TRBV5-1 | TGCGCCAGCAGCTTGGTTAGTACCTACGAGCAGTACTTC | CASSLVSTYEQYF
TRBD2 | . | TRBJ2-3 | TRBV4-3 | TGCGCCAGCAGCCAAGATGAGCGGGAGCTTGCAGATACGCAGTATTTT | CASSQDERELADTQYF
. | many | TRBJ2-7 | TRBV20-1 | TGCAGTGCAAGGGACCTCCGAGGGGATTACGAGCAGTACTTC | CSARDLRGDYEQYF
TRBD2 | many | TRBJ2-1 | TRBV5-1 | TGCGCCAGCAGCTTCGGATCTAGCGGGAGGCCGTACAATGAGCAGTTCTTC | CASSFGSSGRPYNEQFF
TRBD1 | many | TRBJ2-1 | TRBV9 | TGTGCCAGCAGCGGGTCGACAGGGGGCCTCTACAATGAGCAGTTCTTC | CASSGSTGGLYNEQFF
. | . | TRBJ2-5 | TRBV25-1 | TGTGCCAGCAGTGGAGCACAGGGATACGAGACCCAGTACTTC | CASSGAQGYETQYF
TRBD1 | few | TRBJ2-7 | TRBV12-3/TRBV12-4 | TGTGCCAGCAGATATACAGGGGGCGGCGAGCAGTACTTC | CASRYTGGGEQYF
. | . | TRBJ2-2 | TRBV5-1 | TGCGCCAGCAGCTTGGAGGCAGGGTTGAACACCGGGGAGCTGTTTTTT | CASSLEAGLNTGELFF
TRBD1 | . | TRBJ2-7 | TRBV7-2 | TGTGCCAGCAGCTTAGTATTGGGACAGGGAGGCGAGCAGTACTTC | CASSLVLGQGGEQYF
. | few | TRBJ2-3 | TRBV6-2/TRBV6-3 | TGTGCCAGCTGTGGACCGACGAATACGCAGTATTTT | CASCGPTNTQYF
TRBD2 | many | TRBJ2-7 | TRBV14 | TGCGCCCAGCGGGAGAAACGTTACGAGCAGTACTTC | CAQREKRYEQYF
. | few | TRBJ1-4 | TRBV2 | TGTGCCAGCAGTTCGATACCCAATAATGAAAAACTGTTTTTT | CASSSIPNNEKLFF
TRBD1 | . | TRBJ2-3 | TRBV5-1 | TGCGCCAGCAGCCGGGACAGGGGAACCACAGATACGCAGTATTTT | CASSRDRGTTDTQYF
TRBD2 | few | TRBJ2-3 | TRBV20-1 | TGCAGTGCTAGAGGAATGCTAGCGGGAGGTACAAGCACAGATACGCAGTATTTT | CSARGMLAGGTSTDTQYF
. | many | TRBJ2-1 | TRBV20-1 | TGCAGTGCGGGGAGTTTGAGCTCCTACAATGAGCAGTTCTTC | CSAGSLSSYNEQFF
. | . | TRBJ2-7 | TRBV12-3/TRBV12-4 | TGTGCCAGCAGTTTACCGGGGGTCGACGAGCAGTACTTC | CASSLPGVDEQYF
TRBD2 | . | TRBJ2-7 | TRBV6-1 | TGTGCCAGCAGCCCTACGTCGCGGGAGGAAACCTACGAGCAGTACTTC | CASSPTSREETYEQYF
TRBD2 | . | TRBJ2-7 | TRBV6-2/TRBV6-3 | TGTGCCAGCACCAAGACTAGCGGAGTTTACGAGCAGTACTTC | CASTKTSGVYEQYF
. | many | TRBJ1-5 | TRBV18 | TGTGCCAGCTCACCAACCCCAATCAATCAGCCCCAGCATTTT | CASSPTPINQPQHF
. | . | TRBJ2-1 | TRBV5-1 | TGCGCCAGCAGCTTGGGACTAGTGAGGGAAGGCTACAATGAGCAGTTCTTC | CASSLGLVREGYNEQFF
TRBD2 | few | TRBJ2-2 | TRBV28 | TGTGCCAGCCAAATTACTAGCGGGGACACCGGGGAGCTGTTTTTT | CASQITSGDTGELFF